This entry is about one T cell receptor (beta chain). Study donors comprised healthy, HIV-negative adults devoid of recent acute infection or vaccination. It was into CD45RA+ naive and CD45RA-negative memory subsets that the CD4+ cells were split. The sample is drawn from a study of shared clonotypes between healthy human individuals. Assay execution proceeded at the deep level. TCRdb's copy holds only in-frame clones and misses some; the assay was immunoSEQ multiplex PCR. The sample includes around 2.3 million clones, approximately 95% seen only once; the top ten take roughly 0.13%. J gave up 5 bases and V 3 bases, and 10 bases lay outside the gene matches. Germline V lookup: CDR1 WSHSY, CDR2 SAAADI. CDR3 length equals 16 residues.

The source is a man aged 18 to 29 in good health. The sequenced sample consisted of naive CD4+ T cells sorted from blood. The subset denotes: CD45RA+ positively selected. This chain links TRBV10-2 with TRBJ2-5; 9 nucleotides match TRBD2. The CDR3 nucleotides read TGCGCCAGCAGTGACATTGCGGGGGGGCCCTTGGAGACCCAGTACTTC. Protein product: CASSDIAGGPLETQYF.